This T cell receptor (beta chain) stems from a study of neurological immune-mediated disorders. Study results and limitations: With the multiple sclerosis repertoire cluster, none of the clinical or MRI features showed an association. Because no CDR3 amino acid sequences were shared across subjects by expanded clones, private repertoires were suggested in all groups.

TCRdb ran MiXCR on the 5' RACE reads and lists one entry per CDR3 protein. This table has 66,000 or so distinct CDR3 sequences, around 5.2% appearing once. PBMCs numbering 2 million and stored at -80 C yielded the unsorted libraries. This clonotype was seen only a few times. Its antigen is as yet unknown. This TCR derives from a woman aged 30 to 39 with multiple sclerosis. Sequencing was performed on PBMCs.

The CDR3 DNA is TGCAGCGCCGCACAAGAGACCCAGTACTTC. It translates to CSAAQETQYF. The V and J genes are TRBV29-1 and TRBJ2-5; the D is unclear. The CDR3 length is 10 residues. V lost 7 bases and J 2 bases, leaving 5 bases between the germline ends. CDR1 and CDR2 from the germline V gene are SQVTM and ANQGSEA.